A selection of T cell receptor beta chains follows, all from one sample in a study of cytomegalovirus exposure and HLA in healthy donors. TCRdb's copy holds only in-frame clones and misses some; the assay was immunoSEQ multiplex PCR. The sample has approximately 150,000 clones; approximately 60% are singletons. The sample consisted of PBMCs. The source of these receptors is a woman aged 60 to 75 in good health and CMV-seropositive. The CDR3 runs from the conserved cysteine through the conserved F or W. The D gene is left open where the match is weak. Expanded clones get a size class; other rows say once, few or many, or leave the size out.

j_gene: TRBJ1-2
v_gene: TRBV5-1
abundance: -
d_gene: TRBD1
CDR3aa: CASSLSGGYGYTF
CDR3nt: TGCGCCAGCAGCTTGTCAGGGGGATATGGCTACACCTTC

j_gene: TRBJ1-1
v_gene: TRBV19
abundance: -
d_gene: -
CDR3aa: CASTATANTEAFF
CDR3nt: TGTGCCAGTACCGCGACAGCTAACACTGAAGCTTTCTTT

j_gene: TRBJ2-7
v_gene: TRBV9
abundance: -
d_gene: -
CDR3aa: CASSISTGYEQYF
CDR3nt: TGTGCCAGCAGCATTAGTACAGGTTACGAGCAGTACTTC

j_gene: TRBJ2-1
v_gene: TRBV27
abundance: -
d_gene: -
CDR3aa: CASTVGGSYNEQFF
CDR3nt: TGTGCCAGCACCGTAGGAGGCTCCTACAATGAGCAGTTCTTC

j_gene: TRBJ2-1
v_gene: TRBV7-8
abundance: -
d_gene: TRBD2
CDR3aa: CASSQKPQREARSGNNEQFF
CDR3nt: TGTGCCAGCAGCCAAAAGCCCCAGCGGGAAGCCCGAAGTGGTAACAATGAGCAGTTCTTC

j_gene: TRBJ2-7
v_gene: TRBV4-2
abundance: -
d_gene: -
CDR3aa: CASSQGGAHLEQYF
CDR3nt: TGTGCCAGCAGCCAAGGTGGGGCGCATCTCGAGCAGTACTTC

j_gene: TRBJ1-2
v_gene: TRBV27
abundance: -
d_gene: TRBD1
CDR3aa: CASSLNRGSGYTF
CDR3nt: TGTGCCAGCAGTTTAAACAGGGGAAGCGGCTACACCTTC

j_gene: TRBJ2-7
v_gene: TRBV28
abundance: -
d_gene: TRBD1
CDR3aa: CASNPGQNYEQYF
CDR3nt: TGTGCCAGCAACCCGGGACAGAACTACGAGCAGTACTTC

j_gene: TRBJ2-5
v_gene: TRBV12-5
abundance: -
d_gene: -
CDR3aa: CASGPDRGETQYF
CDR3nt: TGTGCTAGTGGTCCCGACCGAGGAGAGACCCAGTACTTC

j_gene: TRBJ2-7
v_gene: TRBV5-4
abundance: -
d_gene: TRBD2
CDR3aa: CASRRGLAGSYEQYF
CDR3nt: TGTGCCAGTAGACGGGGCCTAGCGGGCTCCTACGAGCAGTACTTC

j_gene: TRBJ2-1
v_gene: TRBV7-6
abundance: few
d_gene: TRBD2
CDR3aa: CASSLGGGGNEQFF
CDR3nt: TGTGCCAGCAGCTTAGGGGGGGGAGGAAATGAGCAGTTCTTC

j_gene: TRBJ2-2
v_gene: TRBV28
abundance: -
d_gene: TRBD1
CDR3aa: CASSFSDRETGELFF
CDR3nt: TGTGCCAGCAGTTTTTCGGACAGGGAAACCGGGGAGCTGTTTTTT

j_gene: TRBJ1-1
v_gene: TRBV9
abundance: -
d_gene: -
CDR3aa: CASSVEQNTEAFF
CDR3nt: TGTGCCAGCAGCGTAGAGCAGAACACTGAAGCTTTCTTT

j_gene: TRBJ2-7
v_gene: TRBV6-5
abundance: -
d_gene: TRBD2
CDR3aa: CASLPGLAGTYEQYF
CDR3nt: TGTGCCAGCCTACCTGGACTAGCGGGAACCTACGAGCAGTACTTC

j_gene: TRBJ2-7
v_gene: TRBV27
abundance: -
d_gene: -
CDR3aa: CASSLFPGQGTSYEQYF
CDR3nt: TGTGCCAGCAGTTTATTTCCCGGGCAGGGTACATCCTACGAGCAGTACTTC

j_gene: TRBJ2-4
v_gene: TRBV27
abundance: once
d_gene: TRBD2
CDR3aa: CASSLGGGQNIQYF
CDR3nt: TGTGCCAGCAGTCTTGGCGGGGGACAAAACATTCAGTACTTC

j_gene: TRBJ2-7
v_gene: TRBV19
abundance: -
d_gene: -
CDR3aa: CASSIGKGDSYEQYF
CDR3nt: TGTGCCAGTAGTATAGGAAAGGGGGACTCCTACGAGCAGTACTTC

j_gene: TRBJ2-3
v_gene: TRBV30
abundance: -
d_gene: TRBD1
CDR3aa: CAWSPWTGSDTQYF
CDR3nt: TGTGCCTGGAGTCCTTGGACAGGGTCAGATACGCAGTATTTT

j_gene: TRBJ2-1
v_gene: TRBV4-3
abundance: -
d_gene: -
CDR3aa: CASSHVGGGYNEQFF
CDR3nt: TGCGCCAGCAGCCATGTCGGAGGAGGATACAATGAGCAGTTCTTC

j_gene: TRBJ2-5
v_gene: TRBV27
abundance: -
d_gene: TRBD1
CDR3aa: CASSLRGGQGSSETQYF
CDR3nt: TGTGCCAGCAGTCTAAGGGGGGGACAGGGATCTTCGGAGACCCAGTACTTC

j_gene: TRBJ2-7
v_gene: TRBV5-1
abundance: -
d_gene: -
CDR3aa: CASSSRSGGYEQYF
CDR3nt: TGCGCCAGCAGCTCTCGGTCAGGGGGGTACGAGCAGTACTTC

j_gene: TRBJ2-2
v_gene: TRBV4-2
abundance: -
d_gene: TRBD1
CDR3aa: CASRGGDRGTGELFF
CDR3nt: TGTGCCAGCAGAGGGGGGGACAGGGGAACCGGGGAGCTGTTTTTT

j_gene: TRBJ1-2
v_gene: TRBV29-1
abundance: -
d_gene: -
CDR3aa: CSVETGPGYGYPF
CDR3nt: TGCAGCGTTGAAACAGGGCCCGGCTATGGCTACCCCTTC